Below, 15 T cell receptor beta chains from the same sample are listed, as sequenced in a study of cytomegalovirus exposure and HLA in healthy donors. The PCR had 60 Vbeta and 13 Jbeta primers. Assay: immunoSEQ multiplex PCR; the TCRdb copy retains only in-frame clones and omits some. The repertoire holds some 70,000 clones, around 76% seen once, with over 2.5% in the top ten. Source material: PBMCs. All receptors come from a man between 18 and 29 years old in good health and CMV-seronegative.

The gene calls are TRBV4-1 and TRBJ2-2, with TRBD2 matching 11 bases. Unmatched junction bases numbered 3, after V lost 3 bases and J lost 3 bases. Germline values: CDR1 MGHRA, CDR2 YSYEKL. CDR3 length equals 16 residues. CDR3 sequence: CASSHSGGADTGELFF. The CDR3 DNA reads as TGCGCCAGCAGCCATAGCGGGGGGGCCGACACCGGGGAGCTGTTTTTT.

About this clone: Distinct nucleotide sequences in the sample also encode this CDR3. The rearrangement joins TRBV5-1 to TRBJ2-5, with 7 bases fitting TRBD2. CDR1 and CDR2 (germline): SGHRS, YFSETQ. Losses at the gene ends were 1 base for V and 1 base for J; bases not matched to a gene: 1. The CDR3 loop spans 14 amino acids. CDR3 sequence (DNA): TGCGCCAGCAGCTTGTCGGGGGGCCAAGAGACCCAGTACTTC. Protein sequence: CASSLSGGQETQYF.

The rearrangement uses TRBV11-2 and TRBJ2-5, with D maybe TRBD2 (7 bases). V was clipped by 2 bases and J by 5 bases, with 12 bases between them. Germline V gives CDR1 SGHAT, CDR2 FQNNGV. There are 14 residues in the CDR3. The CDR3 DNA reads as TGTGCCAGCAGCTTATCGGGGGGCTGGGAGACCCAGTACTTC. It encodes CASSLSGGWETQYF.

CDR3 coding DNA: TGTGCCAGCTCCCCCAACTCTGGAAACACCATATATTTT. As protein: CASSPNSGNTIYF. The gene calls are TRBV18 and TRBJ1-3; D is uncertain. V was cut by 6 bases and J by 0 bases, with 6 bases left in between. This CDR3 has 13 amino acids. The germline V gene encodes CDR1 KGHSH and CDR2 LQKENI.

This clone was counted a single time. The chain joins TRBV19 to TRBJ1-2; D is uncertain. CDR3 size: 15 residues. Trimming cost V 6 bases and J 6 bases, with 20 bases left between them. The V gene's germline CDR1 is LNHDA and CDR2 SQIVND (reference sequence). Written as DNA, the CDR3 is TGTGCCAGTAGCATTCCTCACGTGCGGGGTCATGGCTACACCTTC. This sequence encodes CASSIPHVRGHGYTF.

The chain uses TRBV7-3 and TRBJ2-3; TRBD1 agrees at 10 bases. The length of the CDR3 is 15 residues. With 4 bases clipped from V and 9 bases from J, the junction kept 10 bases outside the gene matches. Germline V CDR1 and CDR2: SGHTA, FQGTGA. The CDR3 DNA follows: TGTGCCAGCAGCTCAAACCCGGGACAGGGGAACACGCAGTATTTT. It translates to CASSSNPGQGNTQYF.

The chain employs TRBV9 and TRBJ2-5; 10 bases agree with TRBD2. V lost 2 bases to trimming and J lost 5 bases; unmatched junction nucleotides: 9. CDR3 length equals 16 residues. Germline CDR1 SGDLS, CDR2 YYNGEE. CDR3: CASSVGAGGRAETQYF. DNA of the CDR3: TGTGCCAGCAGCGTCGGAGCGGGGGGGCGAGCGGAGACCCAGTACTTC.

Note on this clone: In the same sample, other DNA sequences code for this CDR3. This rearrangement joins TRBV14 to TRBJ1-2; D may be TRBD1 (6 bases). This CDR3 comprises 14 residues. Looked up from germline, CDR1 is SGHDN and CDR2 is FVKESK. V lost 0 bases and J lost 12, with 17 bases in between. In DNA form, the CDR3 reads TGTGCCAGCAGCCAAGATCTTACAGGGCTCAGTCACACCTTC. Translation gives CASSQDLTGLSHTF.

The chain recombines TRBV5-1 with TRBJ1-1; D unresolved. This CDR3 contains 14 residues. The V end lost 1 base, the J end lost 8 bases, and 15 bases lay between the germline ends. Germline V CDR1 and CDR2: SGHRS, YFSETQ. The CDR3 loop is CASSLSGWQEEAFF. DNA for the CDR3: TGCGCCAGCAGCTTGTCTGGGTGGCAGGAAGAAGCTTTCTTT.

V gene TRBV5-1 combines with J gene TRBJ2-5, with 8 nucleotides matching TRBD2. Germline V gene lookup returns CDR1 SGHRS and CDR2 YFSETQ. The CDR3 covers 14 residues. V was clipped by 4 bases and J by 4 bases; unmatched bases: 6. As DNA, the CDR3 is TGCGCCAGCAGCGTAGGACTAGCCCCAGAGACCCAGTACTTC. The encoded protein is CASSVGLAPETQYF.

The V call is TRBV28, the J call TRBJ1-2; TRBD1 matches at 10 bases. Germline V lookup: CDR1 MDHEN, CDR2 SYDVKM. CDR3 size: 15 residues. After removal of 5 bases from V and 2 bases from J, the junction contained 5 bases not matched to a gene. In DNA form, the CDR3 reads TGTGCCAGCAGTCCCGGACAGGGGGGAAACTATGGCTACACCTTC. This sequence encodes CASSPGQGGNYGYTF.

The chain recombines TRBV7-7 with TRBJ2-2; 15 bases align to TRBD2. Germline CDR1 SSHAT, CDR2 FNYEAQ (reference sequence). Trimming at V came to 5 bases and at J to 4 bases, leaving 11 bases not matched to a gene. The CDR3 covers 19 residues. The CDR3 DNA sequence: TGTGCCAGCAGCCACCTTGGACTAGCGGGGGGGCATGGCACCGGGGAGCTGTTTTTT. This gives the protein CASSHLGLAGGHGTGELFF.

The rearrangement uses TRBV11-2 and TRBJ1-6, with 7 bases matching TRBD1. Trimming cost V 5 bases and J 12 bases; bases outside gene matches: 10. Germline CDR1 and CDR2: SGHAT and FQNNGV. This CDR3 contains 14 residues. The CDR3 reads CASSPPGQTRPLHF. Here the CDR3 DNA reads TGTGCCAGCAGCCCGCCGGGACAGACTAGACCCCTCCACTTT.

V and J are TRBV2 and TRBJ1-2, with D uncertain. The length of the CDR3 is 11 residues. Trimming removed 7 bases at V and 7 bases at J, with 10 bases between. The V gene's germline CDR1 is SNHLY and CDR2 FYNNEI. The CDR3 loop is CASIVAIGYTF. CDR3 nucleotides: TGTGCCAGCATCGTCGCGATTGGCTACACCTTC.

V gene TRBV7-2 combines with J gene TRBJ2-7; weak D call: TRBD1 (6 bases). Trimming took off 1 base at V and 6 bases at J, with 19 bases between the two ends. The CDR3 totals 16 residues. The germline gives CDR1 SGHTA, CDR2 FQGNSA. Written as DNA, the CDR3 is TGTGCCAGCAGCTTAGTGGGACATTCTTCATCGATCGAGCAGTACGTC. Amino acid sequence: CASSLVGHSSSIEQYV.